These T cell receptor beta chains were read from a single sample in a study of OX40 agonist ivuxolimab in advanced cancers. Some clones are missing from TCRdb's copy, which holds only in-frame ones; the method was immunoSEQ multiplex PCR. The data contain approximately 88,000 clones, about 88% of them singletons. The sequences come from CD4+ or CD8+ T cells sorted from blood, collected in a trial of the OX40 agonist ivuxolimab. Receptor source: an adult with an advanced solid tumor such as melanoma, head and neck, liver or kidney cancer. CDR3s leave out the opening cysteine and the closing phenylalanine or tryptophan. Each record gives: V gene, clone size, J gene, CDR3 protein. The size of a clone is reported for some rows only, either as once, few or many, or as a class for expanded clones.

V: TRBV19
size: .
J: TRBJ2-1
CDR3: ASSADSYNEQF

V: TRBV7-8
size: .
J: TRBJ2-7
CDR3: ASSPAGGTSKEEQY

V: TRBV10-3
size: .
J: TRBJ2-3
CDR3: AISDGSGDTQY

V: TRBV6-5
size: .
J: TRBJ2-7
CDR3: ASRSAGSSYEQY

V: TRBV15
size: .
J: TRBJ2-2
CDR3: ATKANRGQGNTGELF

V: TRBV6-5
size: .
J: TRBJ1-5
CDR3: ASSLPDPVQPQH

V: TRBV18
size: .
J: TRBJ1-6
CDR3: ASSPPGGGNNSPLH

V: TRBV5-1
size: once
J: TRBJ2-5
CDR3: ASSLGQGPVSWETQY

V: TRBV7-3
size: .
J: TRBJ2-6
CDR3: ASSLRAPGSGANVLT

V: TRBV10-3
size: once
J: TRBJ2-3
CDR3: AISPDRRGSTDTQY

V: TRBV6-5
size: .
J: TRBJ1-2
CDR3: ASSPGTGLYGYT

V: TRBV30
size: .
J: TRBJ1-5
CDR3: AWTQGFGNQPQH

V: TRBV9
size: .
J: TRBJ1-4
CDR3: ASSGKGQLNEKLF

V: TRBV19
size: few
J: TRBJ1-5
CDR3: ASSDSRGQGLYSNQPQH

V: TRBV5-4
size: .
J: TRBJ2-5
CDR3: ASSPGPLSQETQY

V: TRBV18
size: .
J: TRBJ1-5
CDR3: ASSLTGRNQPQH

V: TRBV6-5
size: .
J: TRBJ2-2
CDR3: ASSYNRGGGGELF

V: TRBV6-6
size: .
J: TRBJ2-7
CDR3: ASSPLAGTYEQY